The text below deals with one T cell receptor (beta chain). Antigen: not known. Time point specified: newly diagnosed GD, antithyroid drugs for less than 3 months. The authors made the TCR library using RNA they extracted from PBMCs. The authors drew roughly 8.1 milliliters of peripheral blood into EDTA tubes. The record originates from a study of regulatory T cells in long-lasting Graves disease. Study-level findings and limits: Newly diagnosed disease favored TRBV20-1 and TRBJ2-1 over persistent disease. Rather than thyroid tissue, only peripheral blood underwent study.

The trim removed 0 bases at V and 3 bases at J, leaving 8 bases unmatched. This CDR3 comprises 16 residues. Per the germline V gene, CDR1 is SGHKS and CDR2 is YYEKEE (reference sequence). Libraries of TCR beta came from iRepertoire HTBI primers plus Arm-PCR of CDR3 regions. TCRdb processed the multiplex PCR reads anew with MiXCR; each CDR3 protein has one entry. The sample has 350,000 to 400,000 distinct CDR3 sequences; about a sixth are singletons. The specimen comprised peripheral blood mononuclear cells (PBMCs), sampled at new diagnosis, from a patient treated with antithyroid drugs. V and J are TRBV5-5 and TRBJ1-2; 7 positions agree with TRBD1. This TCR came from a female donor with Graves disease. The CDR3 nucleotides read TGTGCCAGCAGCTTGGCTGAGGACAGGAGTCACTATGGCTACACCTTC. Encoded protein: CASSLAEDRSHYGYTF. The full variable domain, its missing parts supplied by reference TRBV5-5 and TRBJ1-2, is DAGVTQSPTHLIKTRGQQVTLRCSPISGHKSVSWYQQVLGQGPQFIFQYYEKEERGRGNFPDRFSARQFPNYSSELNVNALLLGDSALYLCASSLAEDRSHYGYTFGSGTRLTVV.